Listed below are T cell receptor beta chains from one sample, sequenced in a study of blood T cell repertoires in COVID-19. TCRdb keeps only in-frame clones here, not all; method: immunoSEQ multiplex PCR. The sample yields around 150,000 clones, around four fifths seen once. Sequences were obtained from peripheral blood. These receptors all come from an elderly woman with acute or convalescent COVID-19. CDR3s include the opening cysteine and the closing phenylalanine or tryptophan. Clone size is shown for a subset of rows, as once, few, many or a class of expanded clone.

size	J	V	length	CDR3
NA	TRBJ2-2	TRBV19	14	CASTGGRVTGELFF
NA	TRBJ1-1	TRBV15	16	CATSNRLTGMGTEAFF
once	TRBJ2-5	TRBV5-4	18	CASSLVSRRDFKLETQYF
NA	TRBJ2-7	TRBV6-5	14	CASSYRRQAYEQYF
NA	TRBJ1-1	TRBV20-1	11	CSAERRGEAFF
NA	TRBJ2-1	TRBV25-1	14	CASSGQREGNEQFF
NA	TRBJ2-3	TRBV4-2	15	CASSQLGGGGDTQYF
NA	TRBJ2-3	TRBV5-1	17	CASSLDSDFSSTDTQYF
NA	TRBJ2-1	TRBV19	14	CASPDRGREDEQFF
NA	TRBJ1-6	TRBV15	14	CATSRDRDNSPLHF
NA	TRBJ1-5	TRBV2	15	CASSGARGANQPQHF
few	TRBJ1-6	TRBV7-2	15	CASSLGGTGRSPLHF
NA	TRBJ1-1	TRBV4-3	13	CASSQGFDTEAFF
NA	TRBJ1-1	TRBV11-1	14	CASSLSGGSTEAFF
NA	TRBJ2-1	TRBV19	13	CASSLGLRNEQFF
NA	TRBJ2-3	TRBV13	15	CASSSQSGASDTQYF
NA	TRBJ2-3	TRBV19	11	CASSISDTQYF
NA	TRBJ2-3	TRBV7-9	14	CASSPAQGTDTQYF
NA	TRBJ2-3	TRBV19	18	CASSVWPSGTPSTDTQYF
once	TRBJ2-7	TRBV11-2	13	CASSLPGQPAQYF
NA	TRBJ1-3	TRBV10-3	14	CAIRLDSPGNTIYF
NA	TRBJ1-1	TRBV25-1	15	CASSEPRGASTEAFF
NA	TRBJ1-1	TRBV19	13	CASSIDRVTEAFF
NA	TRBJ1-3	TRBV5-1	16	CASSLGSPPSGNTIYF
NA	TRBJ2-2	TRBV27	18	CASSPEPTGGSDTGELFF
few	TRBJ2-7	TRBV18	15	CASSNGDLQGGEQYF
NA	TRBJ1-6	TRBV12-3/TRBV12-4	13	CASRGGYNSPLHF
NA	TRBJ1-3	TRBV5-1	13	CASSSRSGNTIYF
NA	TRBJ1-1	TRBV25-1	13	CASRGQGPTEAFF
NA	TRBJ2-1	TRBV9	17	CASSGTLAGGSYNEQFF
NA	TRBJ2-1	TRBV5-1	14	CASSFTGSYNEQFF
NA	TRBJ2-5	TRBV19	14	CASRPPGQGKTQYF
NA	TRBJ1-1	TRBV7-8	21	CASSSTSRARGLLNPNTEAFF
NA	TRBJ1-6	TRBV5-6	15	CASSLGGTASYSLHF